The source of this T cell receptor beta chain is a study of CD8 T cells in ankylosing spondylitis. General study results and limits: What appeared characteristic of ankylosing spondylitis blood was a TCR beta motif of seven to nine highly homologous variants.

Notes on this clonotype: What it recognizes is unknown.

Preparation of TCR beta libraries was done by quantitative 5'-RACE with molecular barcodes. TCRdb reprocessed the 5' RACE reads with MiXCR, giving one entry per CDR3 protein. The sample lists about 500,000 distinct CDR3 sequences, approximately 11% occurring once. The germline CDR1 and CDR2 sequences are LGHDT and YNNKEL (reference sequence). The CDR3 is 16 amino acids. V trimming: 4 bases; J trimming: 8 bases; junction bases outside the gene matches: 12. The V and J genes are TRBV3-1 and TRBJ1-4; TRBD1 agrees at 8 bases. The sequence was obtained from a male donor with ankylosing spondylitis. Material: blood, either unsorted or a sorted T cell fraction (not recorded which). This CDR3 reads CASSPKRQGAAEKLFF. The CDR3 nucleotides read TGTGCCAGCAGCCCCAAGCGTCAGGGGGCAGCCGAAAAACTGTTTTTT.